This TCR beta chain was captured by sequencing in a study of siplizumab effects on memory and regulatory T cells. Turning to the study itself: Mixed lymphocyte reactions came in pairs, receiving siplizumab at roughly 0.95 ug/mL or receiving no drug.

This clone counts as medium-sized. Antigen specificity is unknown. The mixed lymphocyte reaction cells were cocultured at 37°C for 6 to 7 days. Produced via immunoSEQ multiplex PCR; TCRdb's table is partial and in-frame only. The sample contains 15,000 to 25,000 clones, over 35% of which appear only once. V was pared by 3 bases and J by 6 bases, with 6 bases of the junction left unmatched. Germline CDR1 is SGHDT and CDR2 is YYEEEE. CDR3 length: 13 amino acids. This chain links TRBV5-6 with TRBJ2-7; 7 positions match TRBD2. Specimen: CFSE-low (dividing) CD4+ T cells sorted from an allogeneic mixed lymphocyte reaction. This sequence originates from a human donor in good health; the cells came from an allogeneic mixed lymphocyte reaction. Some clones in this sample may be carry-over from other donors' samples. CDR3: CASSWGGEGEQYF. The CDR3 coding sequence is TGTGCCAGCAGCTGGGGAGGGGAAGGCGAGCAGTACTTC.